This TCR beta chain was found in a study of neurological immune-mediated disorders. Study-wide findings and caveats: Subjects shared no identical expanded-clone CDR3 amino acid sequences, suggesting private TCR-beta repertoires in all groups.

The CDR3 is 18 amino acids. Trimming cost V 11 bases and J 0 bases; bases outside gene matches: 14. Germline V lookup: CDR1 KGHDR, CDR2 SFDVKD. A 10-nucleotide random UMI tagged transcripts in template-switch 5'RACE cDNA synthesis. TCRdb itself ran the 5' RACE reads through MiXCR, one entry per CDR3 protein. The table includes tens of thousands of distinct CDR3 sequences, 3% to 4% detected once. This clonotype was picked up many times. Its antigen is as yet unknown. V and J are TRBV24-1 and TRBJ2-3, with TRBD2 matching 12 bases. The TCR was taken from a man aged 35 to 55 with multiple sclerosis. The sequenced material came from PBMCs. CDR3 sequence (DNA): TGTGCCAACCGATTCTCCCCCGGGACTAGCGGGAGCACAGATACGCAGTATTTT. As protein: CANRFSPGTSGSTDTQYF.